This T cell receptor beta chain was identified during a study of TIL therapy for anti-PD-1-resistant metastatic lung cancer. As for the study in general: Tumor harvest preceded PD-1/PD-L1 blockade, followed by nivolumab treatment. Median patient age was 54, ranging roughly 38-75 years.

Remarks on this clone: The antigen is unknown.

The immunoSEQ assay was v3. The protocol was immunoSEQ multiplex PCR, while the TCRdb copy is restricted to in-frame clones and leaves out a portion. Altogether about 15,000 clones are present, 86% being singletons, with the ten largest covering approximately 0.84%. V was pared by 5 bases and J by 3 bases, with 28 bases between. CDR1 is SGHAT and CDR2 is FQNNGV in the germline V gene. The CDR3 totals 19 residues. Study observations and caveats: The cohort had more treatment-naive, never-smoker and oncogene-addicted patients than typical. TIL clonotype persistence in blood showed no apparent association with response.

Time point here: pre-treatment sample, taken before nivolumab and TIL therapy. V is TRBV11-2 and J is TRBJ2-5, with D tentatively TRBD1 or TRBD2 (5 bases each). The source of this sequence is a person aged 25-79 years with non-small cell lung cancer. This specimen was blood, taken at baseline. This CDR3 reads CASSRGEGVARNHKETQYF. As DNA, the CDR3 is TGTGCCAGCAGCCGAGGAGAAGGGGTAGCGAGAAATCATAAAGAGACCCAGTACTTC.